The rows below give T cell receptor beta chains drawn from one sample of a study of CD8+CD57+ T cells in acquired aplastic anemia. TCRdb processed the reads anew with MiXCR; each CDR3 protein has one entry. The sample carries under 500,000 distinct CDR3 sequences, around a third recorded once. Sequenced input: sorted CD4+, CD8+, or CD8+CD57+ T cells (not recorded which) from PBMCs. The receptors stem from a human donor with aplastic anemia. CDR3s include the opening cysteine and the closing phenylalanine or tryptophan. The D gene is left open where the match is weak. Size is stated for part of the rows, as once, few or many counts, or as a class when the clone is expanded.

V	D	size	J	CDR3	DNA
TRBV13	TRBD2	.	TRBJ2-1	CASSPQGLASSYNEQFF	TGTGCCAGCAGCCCGCAAGGACTAGCGAGCTCCTACAATGAGCAGTTCTTC
TRBV2	.	.	TRBJ1-4	CASRRIGTNEKLFF	TGTGCCAGCAGAAGAATTGGAACTAATGAAAAACTGTTTTTT
TRBV6-2/TRBV6-3	TRBD1	few	TRBJ2-3	CASSRGGVTDTQYF	TGTGCCAGTTCCCGAGGGGGCGTCACAGATACGCAGTATTTT
TRBV7-2	TRBD1	many	TRBJ2-7	CASSFRDSTYEQYF	TGTGCCAGCAGCTTCCGGGACAGTACCTACGAGCAGTACTTC
TRBV20-1	.	.	TRBJ2-3	CSARGRVVDTQYF	TGCAGTGCTAGAGGACGTGTAGTAGATACGCAGTATTTT
TRBV20-1	.	.	TRBJ2-1	CSARDGGWEQFF	TGCAGTGCTAGAGACGGTGGCTGGGAGCAGTTCTTC
TRBV2	.	.	TRBJ1-1	CASRSRSNTEAFF	TGTGCCAGCAGGAGCAGGTCGAACACTGAAGCTTTCTTT
TRBV6-1	TRBD1	.	TRBJ1-1	CASRPQGGNTEAFF	TGTGCCAGCAGGCCACAGGGGGGGAACACTGAAGCTTTCTTT
TRBV9	TRBD1	many	TRBJ1-3	CASSSQGQGGNTIYF	TGTGCCAGCAGCTCCCAAGGACAGGGTGGAAACACCATATATTTT
TRBV5-6	TRBD1	few	TRBJ2-7	CASSLVDSTGKVWEQYF	TGTGCCAGCAGCTTGGTGGACTCGACAGGGAAGGTGTGGGAGCAGTACTTC
TRBV5-1	TRBD1	.	TRBJ2-2	CASSQGGTGATGELFF	TGCGCCAGCAGCCAAGGGGGGACAGGGGCCACCGGGGAGCTGTTTTTT
TRBV24-1	.	once	TRBJ2-2	CATSDTSGELFF	TGTGCCACCAGTGATACCAGCGGGGAGCTGTTTTTT
TRBV29-1	.	few	TRBJ2-7	CSASNFYEQYF	TGCAGCGCCAGTAATTTCTACGAGCAGTACTTC
TRBV24-1	.	.	TRBJ2-5	CATSDLPTLAQYF	TGTGCCACCAGTGATTTGCCTACATTGGCCCAGTACTTC
TRBV7-2	.	many	TRBJ1-2	CAVRAGDGYTF	TGTGCCGTGCGAGCCGGCGATGGCTACACCTTC
TRBV10-3	TRBD1	few	TRBJ2-7	CASHRGPGREQYF	TGTGCCAGCCACAGGGGGCCAGGACGGGAGCAGTACTTC
TRBV19	.	.	TRBJ1-2	CASGETGTPNYGYTF	TGTGCCAGTGGGGAAACCGGGACACCGAACTATGGCTACACCTTC
TRBV25-1	TRBD1	.	TRBJ1-1	CASSEWTGAIEAFF	TGTGCCAGCAGTGAATGGACAGGGGCCATTGAAGCTTTCTTT
TRBV15	.	many	TRBJ2-2	CATSRDASLNTGELFF	TGTGCCACCAGCAGAGATGCCTCCCTGAACACCGGGGAGCTGTTTTTT
TRBV7-2	.	many	TRBJ2-3	CASSPDPADTQYF	TGTGCCAGCAGCCCGGACCCCGCCGATACGCAGTATTTT
TRBV20-1	TRBD1	many	TRBJ2-7	CSASDRGYEQYF	TGCAGTGCTAGTGACAGGGGTTACGAGCAGTACTTC
TRBV6-5	.	few	TRBJ1-1	CASSYRDRHGTEAFF	TGTGCCAGCAGTTACCGGGACCGACATGGCACTGAAGCTTTCTTT
TRBV25-1	.	.	TRBJ1-5	CASSEYGPGNQPQHF	TGTGCCAGCAGTGAATATGGTCCGGGCAATCAGCCCCAGCATTTT
TRBV7-9	.	.	TRBJ2-5	CASSLGGISGETQYF	TGTGCCAGCAGCTTAGGAGGGATCAGTGGGGAGACCCAGTACTTC
TRBV2	.	many	TRBJ1-1	CASKVNTEAFF	TGTGCCAGCAAAGTAAACACTGAAGCTTTCTTT
TRBV25-1	.	many	TRBJ1-3	CASSDVGARGNTIYF	TGTGCCAGCAGTGATGTTGGGGCGCGGGGAAACACCATATATTTT
TRBV19	TRBD2	.	TRBJ2-5	CASSGEGETQYF	TGTGCCAGTAGCGGGGAGGGCGAGACCCAGTACTTC
TRBV4-3	.	many	TRBJ2-6	CASSRQGTGANVLTF	TGCGCCAGCAGCCGCCAGGGTACTGGGGCCAACGTCCTGACTTTC
TRBV10-3	TRBD1	.	TRBJ1-2	CAISPGQGDGYTF	TGTGCCATCAGCCCCGGACAGGGGGATGGCTACACCTTC
TRBV15	.	.	TRBJ2-3	CATSRPLSYVRGRVTQYF	TGTGCCACCAGCAGACCCTTAAGCTACGTGCGGGGGCGGGTTACGCAGTATTTT
TRBV7-9	.	.	TRBJ2-2	CASSRGPPGELFF	TGTGCCAGCAGCCGGGGACCCCCAGGGGAGCTGTTTTTT
TRBV4-3	.	many	TRBJ1-6	CASSQERRADSPLHF	TGCGCCAGCAGCCAAGAACGTAGGGCGGATTCACCCCTCCACTTT
TRBV11-2	TRBD2	.	TRBJ2-4	CASSLEGSGSGDIQYF	TGTGCCAGCAGCTTAGAAGGTAGCGGGAGCGGGGACATTCAGTACTTC
TRBV19	.	few	TRBJ2-1	CASSLSVVVNEQFF	TGTGCCAGTAGTCTAAGTGTCGTTGTCAATGAGCAGTTCTTC
TRBV10-3	.	few	TRBJ1-3	CASSAYGNTIYF	TGTGCCAGCAGTGCCTACGGAAACACCATATATTTT
TRBV7-9	.	many	TRBJ1-2	CASSLSANYGYTF	TGTGCCAGCAGCTTAAGTGCTAACTATGGCTACACCTTC
TRBV14	.	.	TRBJ2-2	CASSQDWVYTGELFF	TGTGCCAGCAGCCAAGATTGGGTTTACACCGGGGAGCTGTTTTTT
TRBV11-3	TRBD1	.	TRBJ1-1	CASSLATGTGRGTEAFF	TGTGCCAGCAGCTTAGCCACCGGGACAGGGCGCGGCACTGAAGCTTTCTTT
TRBV7-3	.	.	TRBJ1-1	CASSPGPGTEAFF	TGCGCCAGCAGCCCGGGACCGGGGACTGAAGCTTTCTTT
TRBV10-3	.	.	TRBJ1-1	CAISKTQTYMNTEAFF	TGTGCCATCAGTAAAACTCAGACATACATGAACACTGAAGCTTTCTTT
TRBV7-8	.	.	TRBJ1-1	CASSLDLQGEAFF	TGTGCCAGCAGCTTAGATCTTCAGGGAGAAGCTTTCTTT
TRBV11-3	.	.	TRBJ2-5	CASSRDSVPETQYF	TGTGCCAGCAGCCGAGATAGCGTGCCAGAGACCCAGTACTTC
TRBV7-2	.	few	TRBJ2-7	CASSPSRTSYEQYF	TGTGCCAGCAGCCCATCACGGACCTCCTACGAGCAGTACTTC
TRBV2	.	.	TRBJ2-7	CASGGSLSYEQYF	TGTGCCAGCGGGGGGTCCCTCTCCTACGAGCAGTACTTC
TRBV10-3	TRBD1	.	TRBJ1-2	CAIRPDGTDYGYTF	TGTGCCATCAGACCCGACGGGACAGACTATGGCTACACCTTC
TRBV7-9	TRBD1	few	TRBJ2-7	CASSLDPGTDVNYEQYF	TGTGCCAGCAGCTTAGACCCCGGGACAGACGTAAACTACGAGCAGTACTTC
TRBV6-2/TRBV6-3	.	many	TRBJ2-1	CASADVGEQFF	TGTGCCAGCGCCGACGTGGGTGAGCAGTTCTTC
TRBV5-1	TRBD1	.	TRBJ1-2	CASSSQLSFSTGGGYGYTF	TGCGCCAGCAGCTCTCAGCTTTCGTTTTCGACAGGGGGGGGCTATGGCTACACCTTC
TRBV25-1	.	many	TRBJ2-6	CASGHSGANVLTF	TGTGCCAGCGGACACTCTGGGGCCAACGTCCTGACTTTC
TRBV24-1	.	.	TRBJ2-7	CATRKGGDEQYF	TGTGCCACCAGGAAAGGGGGGGACGAGCAGTACTTC
TRBV28	.	.	TRBJ1-4	CASSPGEANEKLFF	TGTGCCAGCAGTCCGGGAGAGGCTAATGAAAAACTGTTTTTT
TRBV10-2	TRBD1	.	TRBJ1-2	CASSVRTGYGYTF	TGCGCCAGCAGTGTTAGGACAGGCTATGGCTACACCTTC
TRBV7-9	.	.	TRBJ1-1	CASSLIEGTEAFF	TGTGCCAGCAGCTTGATTGAAGGGACTGAAGCTTTCTTT
TRBV10-3	.	.	TRBJ2-1	CAGSGQIYNEQFF	TGTGCCGGCTCCGGACAGATTTACAATGAGCAGTTCTTC
TRBV9	.	.	TRBJ2-3	CASSVELTSTDTQYF	TGTGCCAGCAGCGTAGAGTTGACTAGCACAGATACGCAGTATTTT
TRBV15	TRBD1	few	TRBJ1-6	CATSRPGTGVRSPLHF	TGTGCCACCAGCCGACCCGGGACAGGGGTTAGGTCACCCCTCCACTTT
TRBV10-1	.	few	TRBJ1-4	CASSLEGTEKLFF	TGCGCCAGCAGCCTAGAAGGTACTGAAAAACTGTTTTTT
TRBV7-6	TRBD1	many	TRBJ1-2	CASSPSQTGGVYGYTF	TGTGCCAGCAGCCCAAGTCAGACAGGGGGTGTTTATGGCTACACCTTC
TRBV5-1	.	.	TRBJ1-1	CASSLAGGTTEAFF	TGCGCCAGCAGCTTGGCCGGTGGGACCACTGAAGCTTTCTTT